The clone carrying this T cell receptor (beta chain) has a handful of counts. Its antigen is undetermined. This sample is part of a study of identical twins. Study observations and caveats: Fewer insertions characterized abundant cord blood beta clonotypes, whereas memory repertoires showed none. Partly confounded zero-insertion analyses could result from invariant MAIT and iNKT cells. Conclusions relied on cross-sectional statistical analysis, not following the same donors. Those out-of-frame alpha sequences shared by twins showed an excess of low generation probability.

TCRdb recomputed calls from the 5' RACE reads with MiXCR, one row per CDR3 protein. This sample has 350,000 to 400,000 distinct CDR3 sequences, with approximately 10% found just once. This CDR3 spans 13 amino acids. Trimming at V came to 6 bases and at J to 3 bases, leaving 4 bases not matched to a gene. Germline CDR1 and CDR2: SGHRS and YFSETQ. Sample: naive T cells sorted from blood. The rearrangement joins TRBV5-1 to TRBJ2-7; 9 bases agree with TRBD1. The clonotype originates from a woman between 50 and 59 years old in good health. CDR3 loop: CASTATGGYEQYF. The DNA of the CDR3 is TGCGCCAGCACGGCGACAGGGGGCTACGAGCAGTACTTC.